The 23 T cell receptor beta chains below all came from one sample that was sequenced in a study of monozygotic twins with inflammatory bowel disease. For each CDR3 protein, TCRdb gives one entry from its re-call of the 5' RACE reads, without DNA. The table for this sample gives some 160,000 distinct CDR3 sequences. The source material was blood. The origin of the receptors is a human donor with ulcerative colitis or Crohn's disease, or a healthy co-twin of an affected twin (not recorded which).

This chain uses TRBV6-5 with TRBJ2-5; TCRdb's D call, TRBD2, is unchecked because there is no DNA. This CDR3 spans 17 amino acids. Germline lookup yields CDR1 MNHEY and CDR2 SVGAGI. The CDR3: CASSYSGLAGVAETQYF.

This rearrangement joins TRBV3-1 to TRBJ1-2. The CDR3 has 12 residues. Germline V CDR1 and CDR2: LGHDT, YNNKEL (reference sequence). The CDR3: CASSQMGRGYTF.

The chain couples TRBV19 to TRBJ1-2. There are 15 residues in the CDR3. Germline values: CDR1 LNHDA, CDR2 SQIVND (reference sequence). The CDR3 reads CASSLRKDFNYGYTF.

This chain joins TRBV4-3 and TRBJ2-5. The V gene's germline CDR1 is LGHNA and CDR2 YSLEER. CDR3 length: 13 amino acids. CDR3 sequence reads: CASSPQVRETQYF.

CDR3 amino acids: CATSRDLASYTDTQYF. The chain carries TRBV15 and TRBJ2-3. CDR1 LNHNV and CDR2 YYDKDF come from the germline V gene (reference sequence). CDR3 length equals 16 residues.

The chain uses TRBV14 and TRBJ1-1; as DNA is missing, the TRBD1 call by TCRdb cannot be tested. This CDR3 spans 13 amino acids. Germline V gene lookup returns CDR1 SGHDN and CDR2 FVKESK. CDR3 sequence reads: CASGQNMNTEAFF.

The chain combines TRBV5-1 with TRBJ1-2; checking the TCRdb D call of TRBD1 is not possible without DNA. The CDR3 runs to 15 residues. Germline-derived CDR1 and CDR2 are SGHRS and YFSETQ. CDR3 protein: CASKEQGTRDYGYTF.

CDR3 in amino acids: CSARAPRLGLGAYEQYF. The rearrangement joins TRBV20-1 to TRBJ2-7; TCRdb indicates TRBD1, and absent DNA this call remains unverified. The length of the CDR3 is 17 residues. Germline CDR1 reads DFQATT; CDR2 reads SNEGSKA (reference sequence).

CDR3 sequence reads: CASSLSGISSGNTIYF. The chain carries TRBV27 and TRBJ1-3. The CDR3 runs to 16 residues. Germline CDR1 and CDR2: MNHEY and SMNVEV (reference sequence).

V is TRBV7-2 and J is TRBJ1-6; TCRdb calls TRBD1, which cannot be checked without DNA. The length of the CDR3 is 14 residues. Germline CDR1 SGHTA, CDR2 FQGNSA. The CDR3 loop is CASSAGTGVSPLHF.

The chain employs TRBV9 and TRBJ1-3. The CDR3 has 15 amino acids. From germline, CDR1 is SGDLS and CDR2 YYNGEE. The CDR3 sequence: CASSVAQGSGNTIYF.

The chain combines TRBV18 with TRBJ1-2; TCRdb reports TRBD1, a call that lacks DNA to check it against. The CDR3 has 16 residues. The germline V gene has CDR1 KGHSH and CDR2 LQKENI. CDR3: CASAANGAGQLYGYTF.

The V and J genes are TRBV5-1 and TRBJ1-6. In germline, CDR1 is SGHRS, CDR2 YFSETQ. CDR3 length: 17 residues. CDR3 in amino acids: CASSRTGWDSYNSPLHF.

This chain uses TRBV30 with TRBJ2-7; lacking DNA, the TRBD2 call made by TCRdb goes unchecked. The CDR3 has 16 residues. The germline V gene encodes CDR1 GTSNPN and CDR2 SVGIG (reference sequence). The CDR3 spells CAWSPRASGIGTEQYF.

V gene TRBV5-1 combines with J gene TRBJ2-1; TCRdb calls TRBD1, which cannot be checked without DNA. The CDR3 has 13 residues. CDR1 is SGHRS and CDR2 is YFSETQ in the germline V gene. CDR3 protein: CASSLYQGNEQFF. Full variable domain (remainder filled in from reference TRBV5-1 and TRBJ2-1): KAGVTQTPRYLIKTRGQQVTLSCSPISGHRSVSWYQQTPGQGLQFLFEYFSETQRNKGNFPGRFSGRQFSNSRSEMNVSTLELGDSALYLCASSLYQGNEQFFGPGTRLTVL.

The V gene is TRBV5-5, the J gene TRBJ1-1; TCRdb selects TRBD1, and the lack of DNA leaves this call unchecked. CDR3 length equals 16 residues. Germline-derived CDR1 and CDR2 are SGHKS and YYEKEE (reference sequence). This CDR3 reads CASSSTGGVRNTEAFF.

V gene TRBV19 combines with J gene TRBJ1-5; TCRdb outputs TRBD1, but without DNA this stays unchecked. Germline V gene lookup returns CDR1 LNHDA and CDR2 SQIVND (reference sequence). The CDR3 contains 14 residues. The CDR3 here is CASRRTQRGQPQHF. The full variable domain, with the rest looked up from reference TRBV19 and TRBJ1-5, is DGGITQSPKYLFRKEGQNVTLSCEQNLNHDAMYWYRQDPGQGLRLIYYSQIVNDFQKGDIAEGYSVSREKKESFPLTVTSAQKNPTAFYLCASRRTQRGQPQHFGDGTRLSIL.

The rearrangement uses TRBV6-2 or TRBV6-3 and TRBJ2-7. The germline gives CDR1 MNHEY, CDR2 SVGEGT. This CDR3 comprises 13 residues. CDR3 sequence: CASSYRGAYEQYF.

V is TRBV18 and J is TRBJ2-3; TCRdb lists TRBD2, though no DNA is available to test this call. From germline, CDR1 is KGHSH and CDR2 LQKENI. The length of the CDR3 is 17 residues. CDR3 region: CASSPGLAGVNADTQYF.

The genes are TRBV24-1 and TRBJ2-7. The CDR3 contains 13 residues. Germline CDR1 is KGHDR and CDR2 is SFDVKD. The CDR3 here is CATSESVSYEQYF.

This chain connects TRBV20-1 to TRBJ1-1. Germline V gene lookup returns CDR1 DFQATT and CDR2 SNEGSKA (reference sequence). CDR3 length equals 12 residues. CDR3 sequence: CSASDTNTEAFF.

The chain recombines TRBV6-4 with TRBJ2-3; the TCRdb call, TRBD2, lacks DNA for checking. The CDR3 runs to 15 residues. Germline CDR1 and CDR2: MRHNA and SNTAGT. CDR3 loop: CASSDVPGGADTQYF.

The V and J genes are TRBV10-3 and TRBJ2-1; TCRdb returns TRBD2, unconfirmable since there is no DNA. CDR1 and CDR2 from the germline V gene are ENHRY and SYGVKD. This CDR3 has 16 amino acids. The CDR3 region is CAISESGAGGINEQFF.